Sequencing of this TCR beta chain was carried out in a study of blood T cell repertoires in COVID-19. Original processing notes: The authors estimated nucleated cell counts from reference gene primer amplification. The method was immunoSEQ multiplex PCR; TCRdb's version includes in-frame clones alone and lacks a portion of them. The DNA was the basis for D and trimming; V, J and clone size are from that table. This table holds about 270,000 clones, roughly 91% found once. With V trimmed by 2 bases and J by 8 bases, 7 bases remained unmatched. The CDR3 covers 14 residues. Germline CDR1 reads GTSNPN; CDR2 reads SVGIG (reference sequence).

This TCR derives from a woman aged 55-70 years in a cohort exposed to, infected with or recovered from COVID-19 (not recorded which). This rearrangement joins TRBV30 to TRBJ2-2; TRBD2 matches 8 bases. The sequenced sample consisted of PBMCs or T cells enriched from blood (not recorded which). The CDR3: CAWSSRLALGELFF. CDR3 DNA sequence: TGTGCCTGGAGTTCTAGACTAGCGCTAGGGGAGCTGTTTTTT.